Many counts were recorded for the clone carrying this T cell receptor beta chain. Its antigen is currently unknown. The sample belongs to a study of T cells in Graves' hyperthyroidism and ophthalmopathy. The germline V gene has CDR1 SGHKS and CDR2 YYEKEE (reference sequence). The CDR3 runs to 15 residues. Trimming pared 6 bases from V and 2 bases from J, leaving 15 bases between. RNA transcripts were the template for amplifying TCR beta CDR3 regions. The TCR CDR3 first-round RT-PCR relied on the HTBI primer set. TCRdb re-called the multiplex PCR reads through MiXCR, storing one row per CDR3 protein. Of 550,000 to 650,000 distinct CDR3 sequences detected, less than 15% appear once; the ten largest clones hold about 15%. Study outcomes and limitations: The model forecast ophthalmopathy, anticipating it by a median around 6.5 months before onset.

Graves' hyperthyroidism was deemed stable given no ophthalmopathy progression within 18 months. Patients aged 18 to 65 had newly diagnosed hyperthyroidism lasting under 2 months. The sample comprised blood. The clonotype originates from a woman between 40 and 50 years old with Graves' hyperthyroidism. The V call is TRBV5-5, the J call TRBJ1-5, with D uncertain. The CDR3 DNA is TGTGCCAGCACCCCCGGGTCGAGGGGCAATCAGCCCCAGCATTTT. As protein: CASTPGSRGNQPQHF. The entire variable domain, with the rest obtained from reference TRBV5-5 and TRBJ1-5, is as follows: DAGVTQSPTHLIKTRGQQVTLRCSPISGHKSVSWYQQVLGQGPQFIFQYYEKEERGRGNFPDRFSARQFPNYSSELNVNALLLGDSALYLCASTPGSRGNQPQHFGDGTRLSIL.